Below, 7 T cell receptor beta chains from the same sample are listed, as sequenced in a study of blood T cell repertoires in COVID-19. Some clones are missing from TCRdb's copy, which holds only in-frame ones; the method was immunoSEQ multiplex PCR. The sample yields roughly 200,000 clones, around 75% seen once. Sequencing was performed on peripheral blood. These receptors all come from a woman aged 40 to 50 with COVID-19, enrolled during active disease.

V is TRBV10-2 and J is TRBJ2-7, with D perhaps TRBD1 (6 bases). The V and J ends lost 6 bases and 1 base respectively, with 13 bases between them. CDR3 length equals 14 residues. The V gene's germline CDR1 is WSHSY and CDR2 SAAADI. In DNA, the CDR3 is TGCGCCAGCAGGGCCCCAACAGGGTCCTACGAGCAGTACTTC. Encoded protein: CASRAPTGSYEQYF.

The chain carries TRBV28 and TRBJ2-2; D gene uncertain. V was trimmed by 8 bases and J by 1 base, leaving 11 bases between them. Germline V gene sequence: CDR1 MDHEN, CDR2 SYDVKM. The CDR3 sequence is 14 residues long. CDR3 sequence (DNA): TGTGCCAGCGCACAGCAGATGAACACCGGGGAGCTGTTTTTT. This translates into CASAQQMNTGELFF.

This sequence joins TRBV19 and TRBJ1-5; perhaps TRBD1 as D (6 bases). CDR1 and CDR2 (germline): LNHDA, SQIVND (reference sequence). The CDR3 runs to 15 residues. Trimming pared 3 bases from V and 4 bases from J, leaving 13 bases between. Here the CDR3 DNA reads TGTGCCAGTAGTATCCAGGGGATGAGGAATCAGCCCCAGCATTTT. Its translation is CASSIQGMRNQPQHF. The variable domain in full, with the rest retrieved from reference TRBV19 and TRBJ1-5, is DGGITQSPKYLFRKEGQNVTLSCEQNLNHDAMYWYRQDPGQGLRLIYYSQIVNDFQKGDIAEGYSVSREKKESFPLTVTSAQKNPTAFYLCASSIQGMRNQPQHFGDGTRLSIL.

The CDR3 region is CASSRTGFEAFF. Written as DNA, the CDR3 is TGTGCCAGCAGTCGGACAGGATTTGAAGCTTTCTTT. The chain combines TRBV2 with TRBJ1-1; 7 nucleotides agree with TRBD1. Germline-derived CDR1 and CDR2 are SNHLY and FYNNEI. With 5 bases clipped from V and 7 bases from J, the junction kept 4 bases outside the gene matches. This CDR3 has 12 amino acids.

This clone was observed once. V and J are TRBV12-3 or TRBV12-4 and TRBJ2-1; 7 bases are a match to TRBD1. Trimming at V came to 4 bases and at J to 9 bases, leaving 3 bases not matched to a gene. This CDR3 region has 12 residues. Here the CDR3 DNA reads TGTGCCAGCAGTTGGGACAGAGTTGAGCAGTTCTTC. Translated, it gives CASSWDRVEQFF.

The chain joins TRBV6-1 to TRBJ2-7; 7 bases align to TRBD2. The CDR3 is made up of 14 amino acids. CDR1 is MNHNS and CDR2 is SASEGT in the germline V gene. V shed 7 bases, J shed 3 bases, and the junction held 9 bases outside the gene matches. The CDR3, as DNA: TGTGCCAGCACAACAGGACTAGAGCACTACGAGCAGTACTTC. Translated, it gives CASTTGLEHYEQYF.

V gene TRBV7-8 combines with J gene TRBJ2-7; 12 bases are shared with TRBD2. Unmatched junction bases numbered 4, after V lost 1 base and J lost 6 bases. This CDR3 spans 15 amino acids. Germline-derived CDR1 and CDR2 are SGHVS and FQNEAQ. The DNA for the CDR3 is TGTGCCAGCAGCTTAGGTCAGGGACTAGCGGGCGAGCAGTACTTC. Translated: CASSLGQGLAGEQYF.